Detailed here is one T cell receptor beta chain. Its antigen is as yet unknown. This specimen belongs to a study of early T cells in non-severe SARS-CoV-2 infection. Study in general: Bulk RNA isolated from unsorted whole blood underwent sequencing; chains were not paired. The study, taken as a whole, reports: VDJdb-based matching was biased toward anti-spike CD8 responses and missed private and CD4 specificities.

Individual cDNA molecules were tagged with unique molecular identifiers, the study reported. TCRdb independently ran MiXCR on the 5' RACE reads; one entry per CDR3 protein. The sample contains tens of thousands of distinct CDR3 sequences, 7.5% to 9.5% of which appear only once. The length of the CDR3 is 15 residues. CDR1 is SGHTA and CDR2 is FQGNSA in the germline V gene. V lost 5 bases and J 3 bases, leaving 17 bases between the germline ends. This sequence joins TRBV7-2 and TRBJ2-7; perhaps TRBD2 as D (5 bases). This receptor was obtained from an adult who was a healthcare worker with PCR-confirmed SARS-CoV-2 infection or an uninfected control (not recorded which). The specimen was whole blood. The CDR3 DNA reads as TGTGCCAGCAGCGAGGGTGCCGGGCTCGGCTACGAGCAGTACTTC. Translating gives CASSEGAGLGYEQYF.